The T cell receptor beta chain described here comes from a study of identical twins. A single record per CDR3 protein comes from TCRdb applying MiXCR to the 5' RACE reads. Of roughly 690,000 distinct CDR3 sequences in the sample, 20% to 25% were seen once. This clonotype has only a few counts. The sample was also linked to a second study, of T cells expressing NK-cell markers.

This TCR derives from a woman younger than 35 in good health. The sample comprised PBMCs.

The CDR3 spells CASSPGTGLVAFF. The CDR3 DNA reads as TGTGCCAGCAGTCCCGGGACAGGTCTCGTAGCTTTCTTT. The chain employs TRBV12-3 or TRBV12-4 and TRBJ1-1, with 8 bases that match TRBD1. After removal of 5 bases from V and 10 bases from J, the junction contained 9 bases not matched to a gene. The CDR3 sequence is 13 residues long.